What follows is one T cell receptor (beta chain) and its context. Clones were read by immunoSEQ multiplex PCR, and TCRdb kept only the in-frame ones, dropping some. Of hundreds of thousands of clones listed, approximately 84% are singletons. The entry originates in a study of blood T cell repertoires in COVID-19. Across the whole study: T cells, B-cell-depleted T cells, or PBMCs supplied cDNA or gDNA.

Specimen: peripheral blood. The receptor comes from a human donor in a cohort sampled during active COVID-19.

DNA of the CDR3: TGTGCCACCAGCCATAACCTCCTAGCGGGAGGACGGGGCTCCTACAATGAGCAGTTCTTC. The encoded protein is CATSHNLLAGGRGSYNEQFF. V usage is TRBV15 and J usage is TRBJ2-1, with 11 bases lining up with TRBD2. Germline values: CDR1 LNHNV, CDR2 YYDKDF (reference sequence). The CDR3 totals 20 residues. Trimming cost V 5 bases and J 0 bases; bases outside gene matches: 15. The entire variable domain, with the rest obtained from reference TRBV15 and TRBJ2-1, is as follows: DAMVIQNPRYQVTQFGKPVTLSCSQTLNHNVMYWYQQKSSQAPKLLFHYYDKDFNNEADTPDNFQSRRPNTSFCFLDIRSPGLGDTAMYLCATSHNLLAGGRGSYNEQFFGPGTRLTVL.